A single sample gave rise to the 21 T cell receptor beta chains below, sequenced in a study of T cells in localized non-small cell lung cancer. Sequencing was performed with immunoSEQ multiplex PCR; in TCRdb, only in-frame clones are kept and a portion is missing. The sample records about 15,000 clones, around 87% being singletons. The specimen was peripheral blood mononuclear cells, collected before any cancer treatment. The receptors were gathered from a male donor at least 60 years old with stage II lung adenocarcinoma.

This sequence joins TRBV7-9 and TRBJ1-4; D possibly corresponds to TRBD1 (5 bases). The V gene's germline CDR1 is SEHNR and CDR2 FQNEAQ (reference sequence). CDR3 length equals 13 residues. Trimming pared 3 bases from V and 7 bases from J, leaving 9 bases between. CDR3 coding DNA: TGTGCCAGCAGCTTCAGGGCGGGTGAAAAACTGTTTTTT. This encodes CASSFRAGEKLFF.

The V call is TRBV27, the J call TRBJ2-2; unclear D gene. The CDR3 is made up of 16 amino acids. Germline CDR1 is MNHEY and CDR2 is SMNVEV (reference sequence). Trimming pared 4 bases from V and 3 bases from J, leaving 15 bases between. This CDR3 is CASSSTPVQYTGELFF. The DNA of the CDR3 is TGTGCCAGCAGTTCCACTCCAGTTCAATACACCGGGGAGCTGTTTTTT.

The chain carries TRBV28 and TRBJ2-1, with D hard to call. CDR1 MDHEN and CDR2 SYDVKM come from the germline V gene. Trimming took 8 bases from V and 8 from J, leaving 10 bases between them. The CDR3 is 11 amino acids. CDR3 sequence reads: CASGSWDEQFF. The CDR3 DNA follows: TGTGCCAGCGGCTCGTGGGATGAGCAGTTCTTC.

The V gene is TRBV5-1, the J gene TRBJ2-6, with D perhaps matching TRBD1 (7 bases). The germline gives CDR1 SGHRS, CDR2 YFSETQ. Trimming cost V 7 bases and J 0 bases, with 20 bases left between them. This CDR3 contains 18 residues. CDR3 sequence reads: CASGGRGGSSSGANVLTF. The CDR3 coding sequence is TGCGCCAGCGGGGGGCGAGGGGGCTCAAGCTCTGGGGCCAACGTCCTGACTTTC. Complete variable domain (other parts from reference TRBV5-1 and TRBJ2-6): KAGVTQTPRYLIKTRGQQVTLSCSPISGHRSVSWYQQTPGQGLQFLFEYFSETQRNKGNFPGRFSGRQFSNSRSEMNVSTLELGDSALYLCASGGRGGSSSGANVLTFGAGSRLTVL.

V and J are TRBV5-5 and TRBJ2-2, with TRBD1 identical over 7 bases. The CDR3 has 15 amino acids. V trimming: 4 bases; J trimming: 4 bases; junction bases outside the gene matches: 7. Per germline, CDR1 SGHKS and CDR2 YYEKEE (reference sequence). CDR3 residues: CASSPRGQLTGELFF. CDR3 nucleotide sequence: TGTGCCAGCAGCCCGAGGGGACAGCTCACCGGGGAGCTGTTTTTT.

This chain connects TRBV7-9 to TRBJ1-1; 9 bases are shared with TRBD1. V shed 7 bases and J 4 bases; nucleotides not matched to a gene: 7. The CDR3 loop spans 14 amino acids. Germline CDR1 and CDR2: SEHNR and FQNEAQ (reference sequence). CDR3 residues: CASNRDRAVTEAFF. In nucleotides, the CDR3 is TGTGCCAGCAACCGGGACAGGGCGGTCACTGAAGCTTTCTTT.

The count of this clone is one. The genes are TRBV29-1 and TRBJ2-3; 12 nucleotides align to TRBD2. Per germline, CDR1 SQVTM and CDR2 ANQGSEA. This CDR3 contains 15 residues. V lost 6 bases, J lost 4 bases, and 8 bases stayed unmatched. In DNA, the CDR3 is TGCAGCGTCGGGGCGACTAGCGGGAGATCAGATACGCAGTATTTT. Protein sequence: CSVGATSGRSDTQYF.

The chain combines TRBV11-2 with TRBJ2-6; D is ambiguous. There are 15 residues in the CDR3. The germline gives CDR1 SGHAT, CDR2 FQNNGV. V shed 6 bases and J shed 0 bases, with 9 bases lying between them. The CDR3 bases are TGTGCCAGCAGGCCGTCCGCCTCTGGGGCCAACGTCCTGACTTTC. Translation gives CASRPSASGANVLTF.

In this sample, this clone turned up once. This sequence joins TRBV6-6 and TRBJ1-2, with unresolved D. The germline CDR1 and CDR2 sequences are MNHNY and SVGAGI (reference sequence). This CDR3 contains 14 residues. Trimming took off 5 bases at V and 3 bases at J, with 13 bases between the two ends. The CDR3 loop reads CASSAAETYYGYTF. The CDR3 coding sequence is TGTGCCAGCAGTGCCGCTGAGACTTACTATGGCTACACCTTC.

With respect to this clone: Mismatch with germline at one junction end may stem from a read error. The same CDR3 arises from other DNA sequences in this sample as well. The chain has TRBV27 and TRBJ2-7, with TRBD2 matching over 10 bases. The V gene's germline CDR1 is MNHEY and CDR2 SMNVEV (reference sequence). There are 15 residues in the CDR3. The CDR3 bases are TGTGCCACTTGGGGGGGTAGCGGGAGGCACTACGAGCAATACTTC. This translates into CATWGGSGRHYEQYF.

The V gene is TRBV10-2, the J gene TRBJ1-1; D call uncertain. The CDR3 runs to 13 residues. Germline loops: CDR1 WSHSY, CDR2 SAAADI. Trimming cost V 7 bases and J 4 bases, with 13 bases left between them. The CDR3 sequence: CASNDLVRTEAFF. CDR3 sequence (DNA): TGCGCCAGCAACGACCTGGTCCGCACTGAAGCTTTCTTT.

Remarks on this clone: One end of the junction is discordant with germline, which a read error may explain. This chain uses TRBV11-2 with TRBJ2-1; 11 nucleotides match TRBD2. The CDR3 covers 15 residues. From germline, CDR1 is SGHAT and CDR2 FQNNGV. CDR3 coding DNA: TGTGCCAGCGGCTTGACTAGCGGGATAAACAATGAGCAGTTCTTC. Protein product: CASGLTSGINNEQFF.

The chain couples TRBV2 to TRBJ2-3, with TRBD2 identical over 10 bases. Germline-derived CDR1 and CDR2 are SNHLY and FYNNEI. The CDR3 spans 16 residues. Trimming cost V 5 bases and J 5 bases; bases outside gene matches: 10. The CDR3 DNA follows: TGTGCCAGCAGTACCACTACTAGCGGGGCCAGAGATACGCAGTATTTT. The encoded protein is CASSTTTSGARDTQYF.

This clone appeared a single time. The V gene is TRBV4-3, the J gene TRBJ2-7, with a weak D call TRBD1 (6 bases). The V end was cut by 0 bases, the J end by 2 bases, with 14 bases between. The V gene's germline CDR1 is LGHNA and CDR2 YSLEER. There are 16 residues in the CDR3. The CDR3 region is CASSQDGTTAAYEQYF. CDR3 DNA sequence: TGCGCCAGCAGCCAAGACGGGACAACCGCGGCCTACGAGCAGTACTTC.

The rearrangement uses TRBV2 and TRBJ2-1; no reliable D call. The CDR3 spans 14 residues. V was shortened by 7 bases and J by 5 bases, with 15 bases between the two germline ends. Per germline, CDR1 SNHLY and CDR2 FYNNEI. The CDR3 region is CASKKARGNNEQFF. Here the CDR3 DNA reads TGTGCCAGCAAGAAGGCCCGAGGAAACAATGAGCAGTTCTTC.

The chain links TRBV18 to TRBJ1-1; the D gene is possibly TRBD1 (5 bases). The ends were cut back, 6 bases at V and 7 bases at J, with 15 bases in the middle. The CDR3 length is 13 residues. Germline CDR1 is KGHSH and CDR2 is LQKENI. CDR3 sequence: CASSETASGEAFF. The CDR3 region has the DNA TGTGCCAGCTCCGAGACAGCATCGGGTGAAGCTTTCTTT.

The chain links TRBV7-9 to TRBJ1-1; no clear D gene. Germline CDR1 SEHNR, CDR2 FQNEAQ (reference sequence). Trimming stripped 6 bases from V and 7 bases from J, with 12 bases between. This CDR3 is 12 amino acids long. The CDR3 nucleotides are TGTGCCAGCAGTCGACGCGGGGATGAAGCTTTCTTT. This codes for CASSRRGDEAFF.

The chain joins TRBV28 to TRBJ1-5; D remains unclear. The CDR3 runs 14 residues. Germline CDR1 is MDHEN and CDR2 is SYDVKM. V dropped 2 bases and J dropped 6 bases, with 11 bases sitting between them. CDR3 sequence: CASSLTGGFQPQHF. The CDR3 region has the DNA TGTGCCAGCAGTTTAACGGGAGGGTTTCAGCCCCAGCATTTT.

A few counts support this clone. The CDR3 region has the DNA TGTGCCAGCAGTCGCCCCAGAAACACCATATATTTT. Its protein is CASSRPRNTIYF. The chain recombines TRBV6-6 with TRBJ1-3; D ambiguous. CDR3 length: 12 residues. The germline V gene encodes CDR1 MNHNY and CDR2 SVGAGI (reference sequence). Trimming took 5 bases from V and 5 from J, leaving 7 bases between them.

The rearrangement joins TRBV5-6 to TRBJ2-3, with 10 nucleotides matching TRBD2. The V and J ends lost 4 bases and 3 bases, in that order; junction bases with no gene match: 14. The CDR3 runs 18 residues. Germline loops: CDR1 SGHDT, CDR2 YYEEEE. Written as DNA, the CDR3 is TGTGCCAGCAGCCTACAGGGACTAGCGAGAGTTTTTACAGATACGCAGTATTTT. It specifies CASSLQGLARVFTDTQYF.

This chain links TRBV15 with TRBJ1-1; D ambiguous. The germline V and J ends were trimmed by 2 bases and 1 base, with 8 bases remaining between them. Germline V gene lookup returns CDR1 LNHNV and CDR2 YYDKDF (reference sequence). The CDR3 is 14 residues long. Here the CDR3 DNA reads TGTGCCACCAGCAGAACGGGAAGGAACACTGAAGCTTTCTTT. Translating gives CATSRTGRNTEAFF. Together with reference TRBV15 and TRBJ1-1, the CDR3 gives the full variable domain: DAMVIQNPRYQVTQFGKPVTLSCSQTLNHNVMYWYQQKSSQAPKLLFHYYDKDFNNEADTPDNFQSRRPNTSFCFLDIRSPGLGDTAMYLCATSRTGRNTEAFFGQGTRLTVV.